In its sample, the clone carrying this TCR beta chain was seen a few times. Constant-region reverse primers amplified full-length variable regions, followed by semi-nested Nested Universal Primer A PCR. TCRdb re-called the 5' RACE reads with MiXCR, one entry per CDR3 protein. The sample shows about 7,200 distinct CDR3 sequences, approximately 40% of them seen only once. The germline V gene encodes CDR1 SGHRS and CDR2 YFSETQ. The length of the CDR3 is 16 residues. The V and J ends lost 0 bases and 9 bases, in that order; junction bases with no gene match: 7. CD4+CD45RO+CD25- cells were isolated as memory CD4+ T cells.

Sequences were obtained from memory CD4+ T cells sorted from blood. Indicated subset: memory CD4+ T cells, CD4+CD45RO+CD25-. This clonotype originated in a female donor with breast cancer. The chain is built from TRBV5-1 and TRBJ2-1; 12 bases fit TRBD1. This CDR3 is CASSLVGTGGAGEQFF. CDR3 nucleotide sequence: TGCGCCAGCAGCTTGGTGGGGACAGGGGGCGCGGGTGAGCAGTTCTTC.